One and the same sample provided the 18 T cell receptor beta chains below, sequenced in a study of Ad26.COV2.S vaccination and SARS-CoV-2 variants (dated by TCRdb to about 2021). Libraries were constructed by the immunoSEQ multiplex PCR assay. TCRdb mirrors the immuneACCESS table, restricted to in-frame sequences. Some clones are absent from its copies; in checked studies, under half trace to an unresolved V gene, and the reason for the others is unknown. Across this sample there are about 350,000 clones, with roughly nine tenths seen only once. In total, the top ten clones hold 3.9% of the sample. The time point tag for this specimen amounts to: individuals recovered from natural SARS-CoV-2 infection. Here the sequenced sample was peripheral blood, taken after recovery from COVID-19. The source is a human donor who had recovered from COVID-19.

This rearrangement joins TRBV12-5 to TRBJ2-3, with 12 nucleotides matching TRBD2. V dropped 1 base and J dropped 2; count of bases not matched to a gene: 7. Germline assignment: CDR1 LGHNT and CDR2 FRNRAP. The CDR3 is 18 residues long. CDR3 bases: TGTGCTAGTGGTTTGGCCCGACTAGCGGGGGCCCCCACAGATACGCAGTATTTT. This gives the protein CASGLARLAGAPTDTQYF. Full variable domain (outside the CDR3, taken from reference TRBV12-5 and TRBJ2-3): DARVTQTPRHKVTEMGQEVTMRCQPILGHNTVFWYRQTMMQGLELLAYFRNRAPLDDSGMPKDRFSAEMPDATLATLKIQPSEPRDSAVYFCASGLARLAGAPTDTQYFGPGTRLTVL.

The genes are TRBV5-4 and TRBJ2-3; 7 bases are shared with TRBD1. V trimming: 0 bases; J trimming: 4 bases; junction bases outside the gene matches: 5. The CDR3 consists of 15 residues. Germline V gene lookup returns CDR1 SGHNT and CDR2 YYREEE (reference sequence). In DNA, the CDR3 is TGTGCCAGCAGCTTGGATACAGGGGTTGCAGATACGCAGTATTTT. Translated: CASSLDTGVADTQYF.

The rearrangement uses TRBV7-9 and TRBJ1-3; 9 nucleotides match TRBD1. J gave up 4 bases and V 5 bases, and 6 bases lay outside the gene matches. CDR1 and CDR2 (germline): SEHNR, FQNEAQ (reference sequence). The CDR3 consists of 15 residues. The CDR3 DNA is TGTGCCAGCAGCCGGACCGGGACAGGGGGAAACACCATATATTTT. Its translation is CASSRTGTGGNTIYF. Filled out from reference TRBV7-9 and TRBJ1-3, the complete variable domain reads DTGVSQNPRHKITKRGQNVTFRCDPISEHNRLYWYRQTLGQGPEFLTYFQNEAQLEKSRLLSDRFSAERPKGSFSTLEIQRTEQGDSAMYLCASSRTGTGGNTIYFGEGSWLTVV.

The CDR3 is CASSLPGGNYGYTF. The CDR3 DNA is TGTGCCAGCAGTTTGCCAGGGGGTAACTATGGCTACACCTTC. The rearrangement uses TRBV28 and TRBJ1-2; 7 positions agree with TRBD1. The CDR3 spans 14 residues. V shed 3 bases, J shed 1 base, and the junction held 2 bases outside the gene matches. CDR1 is MDHEN, CDR2 SYDVKM, per germline.

The CDR3 loop is CASSLGLAGTQETQYF. The CDR3 DNA reads as TGTGCCAGCAGCTTAGGACTAGCGGGGACCCAAGAGACCCAGTACTTC. This rearrangement joins TRBV13 to TRBJ2-5; 10 bases are a match to TRBD2. The CDR3 is 16 amino acids. The J segment lost 1 base and the V segment lost 0 bases, leaving 2 bases of the junction unmatched. Germline V gene sequence: CDR1 PRHDT, CDR2 FYEKMQ (reference sequence). Filled out from reference TRBV13 and TRBJ2-5, the complete variable domain reads AAGVIQSPRHLIKEKRETATLKCYPIPRHDTVYWYQQGPGQDPQFLISFYEKMQSDKGSIPDRFSAQQFSDYHSELNMSSLELGDSALYFCASSLGLAGTQETQYFGPGTRLLVL.

This clone came up once. This chain joins TRBV4-3 and TRBJ1-3, with D unclear. Per germline, CDR1 LGHNA and CDR2 YSLEER. V lost 0 bases to trimming and J lost 2 bases, with 8 bases between them. CDR3 size: 15 residues. CDR3 nucleotides: TGCGCCAGCAGCCAAGACGGAGGAACTGGAAACACCATATATTTT. Amino acid sequence: CASSQDGGTGNTIYF.

The rearrangement uses TRBV3-1 (or the pseudogene TRBV3-2) and TRBJ1-5; D perhaps matches TRBD1 (6 bases). Germline CDR1 LGHDT, CDR2 YNNKEL (reference sequence). V was pared by 8 bases and J by 3 bases, with 14 bases between. The CDR3 consists of 14 residues. This CDR3 reads CASGGRGYNQPQHF. In nucleotides, the CDR3 is TGTGCCAGCGGGGGGAGGGGGTACAATCAGCCCCAGCATTTT.

CDR3 protein: CASSLIQGATEAFF. The CDR3 DNA is TGTGCCAGCAGTTTAATTCAGGGCGCCACTGAAGCTTTCTTT. This rearrangement joins TRBV28 to TRBJ1-1; maybe TRBD1 (5 bases). The CDR3 covers 14 residues. Trimming removed 2 bases from V and 4 bases from J, with 11 bases in between. Germline V gene data show CDR1 as MDHEN and CDR2 as SYDVKM.

This clone appeared a single time. The chain carries TRBV29-1 and TRBJ2-2; tentative D call: TRBD1 (6 bases). Germline CDR1 reads SQVTM; CDR2 reads ANQGSEA. This CDR3 has 14 residues. Trimming shortened V by 4 bases and J by 1 base, and 10 bases separated the two germline ends. The CDR3 DNA reads TGCAGCGTTGTGACAGGAATGAACACCGGGGAGCTGTTTTTT. Protein sequence: CSVVTGMNTGELFF.

The chain couples TRBV5-4 to TRBJ2-2, with D perhaps TRBD2 (6 bases). V lost 2 bases to trimming and J lost 7 bases, with 9 bases between them. This CDR3 spans 13 amino acids. Germline loops: CDR1 SGHNT, CDR2 YYREEE (reference sequence). The CDR3 here is CASSFRGFGELFF. CDR3 sequence (DNA): TGTGCCAGCAGCTTCCGGGGGTTCGGGGAGCTGTTTTTT.

Here the CDR3 reads CASSSRTGGKTEAFF. In DNA, the CDR3 is TGTGCCAGCAGTTCCCGGACAGGGGGGAAGACTGAAGCTTTCTTT. The chain has TRBV27 and TRBJ1-1; 10 bases line up with TRBD1. The CDR3 has 15 residues. In germline, CDR1 is MNHEY, CDR2 SMNVEV (reference sequence). With 4 bases clipped from V and 5 bases from J, the junction kept 7 bases outside the gene matches.

The chain is built from TRBV7-3 and TRBJ1-1; no reliable D call. Looked up from germline, CDR1 is SGHTA and CDR2 is FQGTGA. V lost 6 bases to trimming and J lost 6 bases, with 17 bases between them. The CDR3 has 14 amino acids. CDR3 residues: CASRYHGSGAEAFF. The DNA of the CDR3 is TGTGCCAGCAGGTATCACGGAAGTGGCGCTGAAGCTTTCTTT.

This clone was seen only a few times. The gene calls are TRBV11-2 and TRBJ1-6; no clear D gene. Per the germline V gene, CDR1 is SGHAT and CDR2 is FQNNGV. The CDR3 runs 13 residues. V lost 5 bases, J lost 13 bases, and 15 bases lay in between. The CDR3 is CASSPRAGSPLHF. Here the CDR3 DNA reads TGTGCCAGCAGCCCACGGGCGGGGAGCCCCCTCCACTTT.

The V and J genes are TRBV7-2 and TRBJ1-2, with D maybe TRBD1 (5 bases). CDR3 size: 15 residues. The V end lost 5 bases, the J end lost 2 bases, and 15 bases lay between the germline ends. CDR1 SGHTA and CDR2 FQGNSA come from the germline V gene. CDR3 region: CASSPTRAGNYGYTF. Here the CDR3 DNA reads TGTGCCAGCAGCCCCACCCGAGCAGGGAACTATGGCTACACCTTC.

This clone was seen just once. CDR3 nucleotide sequence: TGTGCCAGCCGGGACAGAGCTAACTATGGCTACACCTTC. This encodes CASRDRANYGYTF. This chain joins TRBV6-5 and TRBJ1-2; TRBD1 agrees at 7 bases. In germline, CDR1 is MNHEY, CDR2 SVGAGI. Germline trimming cut 8 bases from V and 0 bases from J; bases unmatched to any gene: 3. The CDR3 extends over 13 amino acids.

This rearrangement joins TRBV9 to TRBJ2-1; D gene unclear. Germline CDR1 reads SGDLS; CDR2 reads YYNGEE. This CDR3 region has 14 residues. V shed 3 bases and J shed 1 base, with 8 bases lying between them. This chain's CDR3 is CASSEPGSYNEQFF. The CDR3 nucleotides are TGTGCCAGCAGCGAGCCAGGATCCTACAATGAGCAGTTCTTC.

This CDR3 is CASSGGAYNEQFF. DNA of the CDR3: TGTGCCAGCAGCGGAGGAGCCTACAATGAGCAGTTCTTC. The V and J genes are TRBV13 and TRBJ2-1; possibly TRBD2 for D (5 bases). Germline loops: CDR1 PRHDT, CDR2 FYEKMQ (reference sequence). This CDR3 region has 13 residues. V lost 5 bases, J lost 2 bases, and 7 bases lay in between.

The rearrangement uses TRBV6-4 and TRBJ2-5, with TRBD2 matching over 10 bases. This CDR3 comprises 15 residues. Germline lookup yields CDR1 MRHNA and CDR2 SNTAGT. V trimming: 6 bases; J trimming: 5 bases; junction bases outside the gene matches: 9. Written as DNA, the CDR3 is TGTGCCAGCAGCCCCAGCGGGGGGGCCGGGGAGACCCAGTACTTC. Its translation is CASSPSGGAGETQYF.